A single T cell receptor (beta chain) is shown here with its context. This CDR3 contains 16 residues. Losses at the gene ends were 0 bases for V and 5 bases for J; bases not matched to a gene: 7. In germline, CDR1 is ENHRY, CDR2 SYGVKD. This sample was taken from a study of long-term antiretroviral therapy in people with HIV. Sequencing relied on immunoSEQ assay v3.0, run at survey level. Sequencing was intended to reach roughly 40,000-55,000 T-cell genomes per sample. Sequencing was performed with immunoSEQ multiplex PCR; in TCRdb, only in-frame clones are kept and a portion is missing. The table includes 30,000 to 40,000 clones, about 94% detected once. Specimens held roughly 0.9-10 million cryopreserved PBMC prior to DNA extraction.

The source is a woman aged 50 to 60 with HIV. The sequencing used unsorted PBMCs, collected about 5.1 years after starting antiretroviral therapy. The genes are TRBV10-3 and TRBJ2-1; 7 nucleotides agree with TRBD1. CDR3 sequence reads: CAISESTRGTDNEQFF. CDR3 DNA: TGTGCCATCAGTGAGTCGACTCGAGGGACAGACAATGAGCAGTTCTTC.